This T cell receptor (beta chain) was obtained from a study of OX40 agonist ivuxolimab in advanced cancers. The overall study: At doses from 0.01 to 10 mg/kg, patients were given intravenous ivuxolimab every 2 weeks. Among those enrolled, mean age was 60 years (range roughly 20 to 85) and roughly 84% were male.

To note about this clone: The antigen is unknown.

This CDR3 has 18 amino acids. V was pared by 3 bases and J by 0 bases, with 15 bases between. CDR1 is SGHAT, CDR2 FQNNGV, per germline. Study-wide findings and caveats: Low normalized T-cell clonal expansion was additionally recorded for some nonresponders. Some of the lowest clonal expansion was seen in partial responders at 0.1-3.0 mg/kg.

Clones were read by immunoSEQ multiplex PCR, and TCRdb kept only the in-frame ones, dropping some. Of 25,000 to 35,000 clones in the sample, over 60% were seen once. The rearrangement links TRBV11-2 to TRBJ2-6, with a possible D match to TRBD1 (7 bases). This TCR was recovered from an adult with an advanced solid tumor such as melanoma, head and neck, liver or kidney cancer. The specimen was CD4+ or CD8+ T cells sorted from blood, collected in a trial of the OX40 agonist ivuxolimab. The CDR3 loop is CASSFMAGQSSGANVLTF. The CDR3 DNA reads TGTGCCAGCAGCTTCATGGCGGGACAGAGCTCTGGGGCCAACGTCCTGACTTTC.